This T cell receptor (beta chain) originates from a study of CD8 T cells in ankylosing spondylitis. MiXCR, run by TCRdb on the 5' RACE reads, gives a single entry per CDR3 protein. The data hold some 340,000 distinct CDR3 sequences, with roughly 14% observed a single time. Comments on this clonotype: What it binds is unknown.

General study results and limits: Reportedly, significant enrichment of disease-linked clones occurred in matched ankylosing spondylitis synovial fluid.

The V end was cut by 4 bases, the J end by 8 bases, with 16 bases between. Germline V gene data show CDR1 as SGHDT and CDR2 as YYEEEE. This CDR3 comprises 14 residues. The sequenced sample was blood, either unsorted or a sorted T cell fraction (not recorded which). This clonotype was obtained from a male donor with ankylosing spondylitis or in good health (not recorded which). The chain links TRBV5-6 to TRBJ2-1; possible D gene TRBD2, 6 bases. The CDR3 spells CASSGTGGGYEQFF. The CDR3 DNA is TGTGCCAGCAGCGGCACCGGGGGAGGCTATGAGCAGTTCTTC.